This T cell receptor (beta chain) was sequenced during a study of T cell repertoires in ileal Crohn's disease. Study-wide results and limits: Sorted CD8 T cells held more high-frequency clones than CD4.

The CDR3 extends over 15 amino acids. Per the germline V gene, CDR1 is SGDLS and CDR2 is YYNGEE. J gave up 4 bases and V 4 bases, and 11 bases lay outside the gene matches. The table came from immunoSEQ multiplex PCR; TCRdb's copy has only in-frame clones and leaves some out. The table shows roughly 9,600 clones, with about 80% occurring only once. This clone appeared a few times. Its target is unknown. Sequencing used ileal tissue. The sequence derives from an adult with Crohn's disease. V and J are TRBV9 and TRBJ2-7, with 7 bases matching TRBD1. CDR3 sequence (DNA): TGTGCCAGCAGCCCCTATCCGGGACAGCTTTACGAGCAGTACTTC. Its protein product is CASSPYPGQLYEQYF.